This T cell receptor (beta chain) stems from a study of blood T cell repertoires in COVID-19 (dated by TCRdb to the early 2020s). Some background on the complete study: Collaborator samples came from the United States, Italy and Spain and covered acute and convalescent phases of COVID-19. The prospective study material was composed of cDNA or gDNA derived from T cells, B-cell-depleted T cells, or PBMCs. Subjects who had been exposed to COVID-19, were actively infected with it, or had recovered from it provided the deeply sampled blood TCRbeta repertoires that made up the dataset. The repertoires were made available in a free public database intended to serve as a resource for research on the immune response to SARS-CoV-2. The samples were drawn from the first 160 participants of the ongoing ImmuneRACE study and from over 950 subjects provided by 6 global collaborators. Nearly every sample came with metadata listing a de-identified subject ID, COVID-19 status, age in years and sex. Where available, HLA class I and class II types were obtained from metadata supplied by the sample provider rather than from assay-based typing. Broader findings and caveats from the paper: The amount of clinical and demographic metadata varied by source and participant and was provided uncurated.

This clone was counted a single time. Its antigen is unknown. One base away there is no much larger clone; base qualities are not given. The trim is 3 bases for V and 8 bases for J, with a gap of 15 bases between the germline ends. The CDR3 spans 15 residues, from the cysteine through the phenylalanine. Only the CDR3 region is kept as DNA, spanning 45 bases read in frame from base 1. The germline V gene (reference sequence) specifies SGHNT as CDR1 and YYREEE as CDR2. TCRbeta CDR3 regions were amplified from genomic DNA by means of the immunoSEQ Assay, a bias-controlled multiplex PCR. Under the source paper's analysis protocol: Within the assay, amplification of reference gene primers was used to estimate how many nucleated cells each sample contained. Sequence reads were collapsed and filtered to measure the absolute abundance of every unique TCRbeta CDR3 rearrangement. For each sample, productive Simpson clonality was calculated as the square root of Simpson's diversity index across productive rearrangements. TCRdb took over this immuneACCESS table, retaining in-frame rearrangements with V and J assigned. Such tables are incomplete; in checked studies, under half of the missing clones stem from an unresolved V gene, and the remainder is unexplained. Clone size and the V and J calls come from that table; the DNA yielded D and trimming. The sample records hundreds of thousands of clones, nearly 90% of which are singletons. The biggest ten clones account for approximately 12% of the sample.

Samples from volunteer blood donors who had recovered from COVID-19 were contributed by a second Seattle source. Each collaborating institution followed its own protocols to collect whole blood in K2EDTA tubes. For TCRbeta analysis, collaborators shipped samples as frozen whole blood, isolated PBMCs, or DNA extracted from either of those sample types. Sequenced: peripheral blood. The rearrangement combines TRBV5-4 with TRBJ1-6; TRBD1 is a possible D gene, resting on 6 matching bases. The sequence came from a woman aged 18-30 years who had recovered from COVID-19. This receptor carries the CDR3 CASSSLRGRDSPLHF. The nucleotide sequence reads TGTGCCAGCAGCTCCCTCAGGGGAAGGGATTCACCCCTCCACTTT.